Shown below are 2 T cell receptor beta chains from a single sample sequenced in a study of T cell responses to AZD1222 COVID-19 vaccine. Generated by immunoSEQ multiplex PCR, the TCRdb table keeps only in-frame clones and is missing some. The table includes roughly 170,000 clones, roughly nine tenths detected once. Here the sequenced sample was peripheral blood, taken on day 0 of AZD1222 vaccination. Receptors originate from an adult in good health.

As for this clone: As the CDR3 is not closed by the conserved phenylalanine or tryptophan, this likely results from a read error. The limits of the CDR3 on the DNA are not certain, so only TCRdb's listed CDR3 is given. This chain uses TRBV5-3 with TRBJ2-7; TRBD2, the D gene given by the table, was not confirmed from the DNA. TRBV5-3 is assigned to the ORF class and has an uncertain function. The CDR3 totals 10 residues, both ends included. The CDR3 spells CARSVLGQRG.

This clone appeared a few times. V and J are TRBV2 and TRBJ2-7; 9 nucleotides agree with TRBD1. V shed 4 bases, J shed 6 bases, and the junction held 7 bases outside the gene matches. The CDR3 contains 14 residues. CDR1 is SNHLY, CDR2 FYNNEI, per germline. The CDR3 sequence is CASSGRTGAGEQYF. In DNA form, the CDR3 reads TGTGCCAGCAGTGGACGGACAGGGGCCGGCGAGCAGTACTTC.